The entry below gives a single T cell receptor beta chain sequence along with its context. What it recognizes is unknown. The data derive from a study of tumor-infiltrating lymphocytes in primary liver carcinoma. Study-wide context: Stage T1-T3 N0M0 and a size of roughly 4 to 10 cm characterized the tumors.

This CDR3 is built from 16 residues. Trimming cost V 4 bases and J 4 bases; bases outside gene matches: 6. Germline lookup yields CDR1 MDHEN and CDR2 SYDVKM. Study results and limitations: Tumor samples exhibited a significantly greater top-250-clone fraction than blood samples (p = 0.039). In tumor-adjacent and tumor-blood pairs, overlap was lower than in tumor region pairs.

Between about 18 and 33 mg of unsorted bulk tissue served as the source from which RNA and DNA were co-extracted. Separate regions, five per tumor, were sampled. A primer matching the constant region was used to make TCR beta cDNA from 450 to 500 ng of total RNA. Investigators got TCR beta libraries out of three nested multiplex PCR rounds, done with slightly modified ARM-PCR. The first two PCR rounds used TRBV1-TRBV30 primers with a Cbeta primer, nine to eleven cycles each. One entry per CDR3 protein results from TCRdb running MiXCR on the multiplex PCR reads. Of 100,000 or so distinct CDR3 sequences in the sample, about 70% were seen once.

Sequenced: liver tumor tissue from sampling region 5. The subset: tumor region T5, tumor centre. The chain links TRBV28 to TRBJ2-1, with 11 nucleotides matching TRBD2. The TCR comes from a woman aged 60-75 years with primary liver carcinoma and hepatitis B virus infection. CDR3 region: CASSSYSGGGYNEQFF. The CDR3 DNA is TGTGCCAGCAGTTCGTATAGCGGGGGGGGGTACAATGAGCAGTTCTTC. The full variable domain, with the rest looked up from reference TRBV28 and TRBJ2-1, is DVKVTQSSRYLVKRTGEKVFLECVQDMDHENMFWYRQDPGLGLRLIYFSYDVKMKEKGDIPEGYSVSREKKERFSLILESASTNQTSMYLCASSSYSGGGYNEQFFGPGTRLTVL.